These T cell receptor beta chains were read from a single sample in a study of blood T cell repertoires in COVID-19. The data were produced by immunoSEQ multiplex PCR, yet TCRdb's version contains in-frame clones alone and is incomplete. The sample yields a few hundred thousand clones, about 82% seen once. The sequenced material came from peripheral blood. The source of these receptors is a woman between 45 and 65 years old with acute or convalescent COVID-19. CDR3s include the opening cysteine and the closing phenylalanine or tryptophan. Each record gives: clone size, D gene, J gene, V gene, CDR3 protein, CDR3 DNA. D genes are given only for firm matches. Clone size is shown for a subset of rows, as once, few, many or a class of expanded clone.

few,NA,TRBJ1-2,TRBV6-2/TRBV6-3,CASSYSRQNYGYTF,TGTGCCAGCAGTTACTCGAGACAGAACTATGGCTACACCTTC
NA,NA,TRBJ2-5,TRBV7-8,CASSFPRGRRSQETQYF,TGTGCCAGCAGCTTTCCACGTGGGCGGAGGTCCCAAGAGACCCAGTACTTC
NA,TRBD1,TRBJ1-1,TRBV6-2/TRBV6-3,CASSSARSLTGMNTEAFF,TGTGCCAGCAGTTCCGCGCGATCCCTGACAGGGATGAACACTGAAGCTTTCTTT
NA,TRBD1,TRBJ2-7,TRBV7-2,CASSLALRQGYEQYF,TGTGCCAGCAGCTTAGCGCTCCGACAGGGCTACGAGCAGTACTTC
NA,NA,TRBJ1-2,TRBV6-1,CASSEDRARYGYTF,TGTGCCAGCAGTGAAGACAGGGCGCGCTATGGCTACACCTTC
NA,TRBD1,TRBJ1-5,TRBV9,CASSATGQVNQPQHF,TGTGCCAGCAGCGCGACCGGACAGGTGAATCAGCCCCAGCATTTT
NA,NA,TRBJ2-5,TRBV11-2,CASSQGLVGTQYF,TGTGCCAGCAGCCAGGGACTGGTGGGGACCCAGTACTTC
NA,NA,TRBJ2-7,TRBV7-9,CASSVGSISYEQYF,TGTGCCAGCAGCGTGGGCAGTATCTCCTACGAGCAGTACTTC
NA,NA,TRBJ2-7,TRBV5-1,CASSLFGEVGEQYF,TGCGCCAGCAGCTTGTTTGGCGAGGTCGGCGAGCAGTACTTC
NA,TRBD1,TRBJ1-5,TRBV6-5,CASRRGQINQPQHF,TGTGCCAGCAGGAGGGGACAGATCAATCAGCCCCAGCATTTT
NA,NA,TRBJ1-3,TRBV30,CAAPGPLGNTIYF,TGTGCAGCCCCAGGGCCCCTCGGAAACACCATATATTTT
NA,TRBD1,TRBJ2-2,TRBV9,CASSVDRDRGGELFF,TGTGCCAGCAGCGTGGACCGGGACAGGGGCGGGGAGCTGTTTTTT
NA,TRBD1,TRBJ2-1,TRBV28,CASSSSLPGQGKSSSYNEQFF,TGTGCCAGCAGTTCTAGCCTTCCAGGACAGGGAAAGTCTAGCTCCTACAATGAGCAGTTCTTC
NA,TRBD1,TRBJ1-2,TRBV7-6,CASSAYGTGEHGYTF,TGTGCCAGCAGCGCCTACGGGACAGGGGAACATGGCTACACCTTC
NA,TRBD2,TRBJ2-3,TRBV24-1,CATSDGGLAGGPNTQYF,TGTGCCACCAGTGACGGGGGACTAGCGGGAGGGCCAAATACGCAGTATTTT
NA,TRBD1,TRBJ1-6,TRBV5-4,CASSTDRGRVNSPLHF,TGTGCCAGCAGCACGGACAGGGGGCGCGTGAATTCACCCCTCCACTTT
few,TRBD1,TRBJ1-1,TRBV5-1,CASSLAAGGYTEAFF,TGCGCCAGCAGCTTGGCCGCAGGGGGGTACACTGAAGCTTTCTTT
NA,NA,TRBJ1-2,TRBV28,CASRGQAYAGYGYTF,TGTGCCAGCCGAGGGCAGGCATATGCTGGTTATGGCTACACCTTC
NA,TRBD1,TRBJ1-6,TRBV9,CASSVEGTANSPLHF,TGTGCCAGCAGCGTAGAAGGGACAGCAAATTCACCCCTCCACTTT
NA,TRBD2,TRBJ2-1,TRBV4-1,CASSPSTSGSYNEQFF,TGCGCCAGCAGCCCCTCGACTAGCGGGAGTTACAATGAGCAGTTCTTC
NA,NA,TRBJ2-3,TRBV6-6,CASSFRPIGVADTQYF,TGTGCCAGCAGTTTCCGTCCTATCGGTGTAGCAGATACGCAGTATTTT
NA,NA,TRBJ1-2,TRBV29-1,CSVEDRTNYGYTF,TGCAGCGTTGAAGATCGGACAAACTATGGCTACACCTTC
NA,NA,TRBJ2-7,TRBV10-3,CAIGATSYEQYF,TGTGCCATCGGAGCAACTAGCTACGAGCAGTACTTC
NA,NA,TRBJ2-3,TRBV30,CAWTVGGTDTQYF,TGTGCCTGGACGGTCGGGGGCACAGATACGCAGTATTTT
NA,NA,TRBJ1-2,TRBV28,CASSSTRGYTF,TGTGCCAGCAGTTCGACCAGGGGCTACACCTTC